This T cell receptor (beta chain) originates from a study of blood T cell repertoires in COVID-19 (dated by TCRdb to about 2020). Some background on the complete study: Samples from collaborators originated in the United States, Italy and Spain and spanned both the acute and convalescent phases of COVID-19. The samples were drawn from the first 160 participants of the ongoing ImmuneRACE study and from 1,254 subjects provided by 6 global collaborators. The material from the prospective study consisted of cDNA or gDNA derived from T cells, B-cell-depleted T cells, or PBMCs. A de-identified subject ID, COVID-19 status, age in years and sex were almost always included in the sample metadata. Where available, HLA class I and class II types were taken from metadata supplied by the sample provider and were not determined by assay-based typing. Deeply sampled blood TCRbeta repertoires from subjects exposed to, actively infected with, or recovered from COVID-19 were included in the dataset. The repertoires were released in a freely available public database intended as a resource for research on the immune response to SARS-CoV-2.

In the prospective study, participants were about 18 to 100 years old, resided in about two dozen geographic areas of the United States, and were enrolled through a virtual design. To assign participants to cohorts, the prospective study relied on clinical history that participants themselves reported in a screening survey and a study questionnaire. Exposed participants had been in contact with someone with a PCR-confirmed or clinician-diagnosed COVID-19 case within 2 weeks of study entry. In the prospective study, whole blood, serum and a nasopharyngeal or oropharyngeal swab were collected from each participant by mobile phlebotomists. Prospective study participants could optionally give additional blood draws and questionnaires over a 2-month period. Blood samples from the prospective study were shipped frozen or at room temperature prior to DNA extraction. To note about this clone: Its antigen has not been determined. At one end, the junction sequence differs from germline, possibly due to a read error.

TCRbeta CDR3 regions were amplified from genomic DNA using the immunoSEQ Assay, a bias-controlled multiplex PCR. The authors processed their data as follows. The number of nucleated cells in each sample was estimated by amplification of reference gene primers within the assay. Sequence reads were collapsed and filtered to measure the absolute abundance of every unique TCRbeta CDR3 rearrangement. For each sample, productive Simpson clonality was calculated as the square root of Simpson's diversity index across productive rearrangements. Imported from immuneACCESS, the table was reduced by TCRdb to in-frame sequences with V and J called. These copies leave out some clones; in studies compared against another copy, an unresolved V gene accounts for under half, and the cause of the remainder is not known. Clone size and V and J calls were adopted from that table, with D and trimming inferred from the DNA. This sample is represented by about 430,000 clones; approximately 91% of them were singletons. The ten largest make up around 1.5% of the sample.

Overall study outcomes, separate from this receptor: How much clinical and demographic metadata was included differed by source and by participant, and the metadata was provided uncurated.

From the cysteine through the phenylalanine, the CDR3 covers 11 amino acids. Only CDR3 DNA is held: 33 bases, read in frame from base 1. The germline V gene gives CDR1 as MDHEN and CDR2 as SYDVKM. Sequenced sample: PBMCs or T cells enriched from blood (not recorded which). This clonotype was sampled from a woman aged 18-35 years who had been exposed to COVID-19. The chain was built from TRBV28 and TRBJ2-7; the D gene is possibly TRBD1, with 6 bases matching. In nucleotides, the sequence is TGTGCCAACAGTTCTTTACAGGGGCAGTACTTC. It encodes CANSSLQGQYF.